This TCR beta chain emerged from a study of radiotherapy plus CTLA-4 blockade in lung cancer. Overall study: An objective response was seen in under 20% of patients, and disease control in just over 30%.

Some clones are missing from TCRdb's copy, which holds only in-frame ones; the method was immunoSEQ multiplex PCR. The sample gives about 110,000 clones, about 84% of which show up once; 2.4% is in the top ten. Ipilimumab-mediated CTLA-4 blockade plus focal radiation was given to patients having chemo-refractory metastatic non-small-cell lung cancer. Points from the study as a whole: Early clonal dynamics of blood T cells, together with interferon-beta, were reported as the best response predictor. After radiotherapy and ipilimumab, tumor-derived clones expanded in peripheral blood.

Only a few counts were recorded for this clone. Its antigen remains unidentified. CDR3 length: 16 amino acids. Germline V gives CDR1 SGDLS, CDR2 YYNGEE. Germline trimming cut 3 bases from V and 9 bases from J; bases unmatched to any gene: 15. The sample here was peripheral blood, taken from a patient treated with radiotherapy plus ipilimumab. V usage is TRBV9 and J usage is TRBJ2-1, with 7 bases matching TRBD2. The receptor's source is a human donor with non-small cell lung cancer that progressed on radiotherapy plus ipilimumab. Some clones in this sample may be carry-over from other donors' samples. This CDR3 is CASSALDLGGEGEQFF. The CDR3 region has the DNA TGTGCCAGCAGCGCATTAGACCTGGGCGGGGAGGGTGAGCAGTTCTTC. Full variable domain (missing parts from reference TRBV9 and TRBJ2-1): DSGVTQTPKHLITATGQRVTLRCSPRSGDLSVYWYQQSLDQGLQFLIQYYNGEERAKGNILERFSAQQFPDLHSELNLSSLELGDSALYFCASSALDLGGEGEQFFGPGTRLTVL.